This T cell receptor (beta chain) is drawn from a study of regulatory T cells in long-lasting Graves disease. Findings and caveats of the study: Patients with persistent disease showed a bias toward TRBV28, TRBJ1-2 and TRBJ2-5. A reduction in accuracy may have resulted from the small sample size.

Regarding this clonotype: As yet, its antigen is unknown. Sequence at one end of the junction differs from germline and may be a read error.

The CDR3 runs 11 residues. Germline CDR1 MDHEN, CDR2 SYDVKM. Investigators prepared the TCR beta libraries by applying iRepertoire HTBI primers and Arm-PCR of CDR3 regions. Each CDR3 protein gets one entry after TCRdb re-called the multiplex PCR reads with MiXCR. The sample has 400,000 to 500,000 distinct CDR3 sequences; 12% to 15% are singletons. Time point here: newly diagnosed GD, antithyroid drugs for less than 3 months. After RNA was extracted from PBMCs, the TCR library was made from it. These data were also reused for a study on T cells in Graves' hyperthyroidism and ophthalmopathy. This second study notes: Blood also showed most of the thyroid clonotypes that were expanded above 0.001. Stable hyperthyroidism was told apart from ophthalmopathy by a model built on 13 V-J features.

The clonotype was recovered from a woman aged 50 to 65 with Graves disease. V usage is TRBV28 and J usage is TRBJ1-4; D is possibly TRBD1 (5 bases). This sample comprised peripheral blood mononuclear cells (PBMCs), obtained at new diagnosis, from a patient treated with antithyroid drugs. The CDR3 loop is CAISLREKLLF. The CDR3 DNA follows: TGTGCTATCTCCCTCAGGGAAAAACTGCTTTTT.